This TCR beta chain comes out of a study of blood T cell repertoires in COVID-19 (dated by TCRdb to between 2020 and 2021). In the study overall: Collaborator samples came from the United States, Italy and Spain and covered acute and convalescent phases of COVID-19. Samples were obtained from the ongoing ImmuneRACE study (first 160 participants) and from 950 to 1,500 subjects provided by 6 global collaborators. Where HLA class I and class II types were available, the types were taken from metadata supplied by the sample provider, not from assay-based typing. Nearly every sample came with metadata listing a de-identified subject ID, COVID-19 status, age in years and sex. The repertoires were made available in a free public database intended to serve as a resource for research on the immune response to SARS-CoV-2. Deeply sampled blood TCRbeta repertoires from subjects exposed to, actively infected with, or recovered from COVID-19 were included in the dataset. The material from the prospective study consisted of cDNA or gDNA derived from T cells, B-cell-depleted T cells, or PBMCs. The research as a whole found: How much clinical and demographic metadata was included differed by source and by participant, and the metadata was provided uncurated.

The collaborating institutions used their own protocols to collect whole blood in K2EDTA tubes. For TCRbeta analysis, collaborators shipped samples as frozen whole blood, isolated PBMCs, or DNA extracted from either of those sample types. The immunoSEQ Assay, a bias-controlled multiplex PCR, was used to amplify TCRbeta CDR3 regions from genomic DNA. The paper's processing steps were these. The number of nucleated cells in each sample was estimated by amplification of reference gene primers within the assay. To quantify the absolute abundance of each unique TCRbeta CDR3 rearrangement, sequence reads were collapsed and filtered. For each sample, productive Simpson clonality was calculated by taking the square root of Simpson's diversity index across productive rearrangements. The immuneACCESS repertoire file appears here via TCRdb, limited to in-frame rearrangements. These files lack a portion of the clones; in checked studies, under half of the deficit traces to unresolved V genes, and the cause of the others is not known. The D gene and trimming were derived from the DNA, and the V and J assignments and clone size from that table. Across this sample there are around 64,000 clones, with more than 75% seen only once. The top ten clones comprise less than 2% of the sample.

The V end gives up 5 bases and the J end 1 base, leaving 3 bases in the junction not matched to a gene. The germline V gene (reference sequence) provides CDR1 SSHAT and CDR2 FNYEAQ. Including cysteine and phenylalanine, the CDR3 has 15 amino acids. CDR3 DNA only is kept here, 45 bases in frame from base 1. About this clone itself: Its specific antigen is unknown. It has no much larger one-base neighbor in the sample; base qualities were not kept.

The sequence came from a human donor in a cohort sampled during active COVID-19. The sequence links TRBV7-7 to TRBJ2-3, with TRBD2 matching 10 junction bases. Sequenced material: peripheral blood. The DNA is as follows: TGTGCCAGCAGCGAAGGGACTAGCGGCACAGATACGCAGTATTTT. Its product reads: CASSEGTSGTDTQYF.